This T cell receptor beta chain is from a study of cytomegalovirus exposure and HLA in healthy donors. Trimming cost V 3 bases and J 10 bases, with 13 bases left between them. The CDR3 extends over 13 amino acids. Germline CDR1 is MNHEY and CDR2 is SMNVEV (reference sequence). A multiplex PCR was run with 60 Vbeta primers and 13 Jbeta primers. Here immunoSEQ multiplex PCR was the method, and the copy in TCRdb shows in-frame clones only, minus some. The table lists 200,000 to 250,000 clones, approximately 80% of them singletons. This chain uses TRBV27 with TRBJ2-1, with D maybe TRBD1 (6 bases). The sequence was obtained from a man between 25 and 39 years old in good health and CMV-seronegative. The sample comprised PBMCs. The CDR3 loop reads CASSFQVGTEQFF. As DNA, the CDR3 is TGTGCCAGCAGTTTTCAAGTCGGGACAGAGCAGTTCTTC.